The clone carrying this TCR beta chain appeared a few times. The antigen is unknown. This sample is part of a study of naive and memory T cell subsets. The beta constant-region primer was an equimolar mix of two oligonucleotides covering TRBC1 and TRBC2. Ligation attached a single-stranded oligonucleotide with a 12-nucleotide UMI and the SP2 primer to the cDNA 3' end. MiXCR, applied by TCRdb to the UMI-ligation and nested PCR reads, yields one record per CDR3 protein. The sample contains 65,000 to 85,000 distinct CDR3 sequences, about an eighth of which appear only once. The V gene end was trimmed by 3 bases and the J gene end by 5 bases; junction bases not matched to a gene: 10. CDR3 length: 15 amino acids. CDR1 GTSNPN and CDR2 SVGIG come from the germline V gene (reference sequence). Regarding the study as a whole: Gini index rose across naive, CM, EM and EMRA in CD4 and CD8. Between naive and memory subsets, TCR abundance power law exponents differed.

This rearrangement joins TRBV30 to TRBJ1-1; TRBD1 matches 9 bases. The TCR originated in a human donor in good health. The sequenced sample was central memory CD4+ T cells from blood. The CDR3 sequence is CAWRGGTGTGTEAFF. CDR3 sequence (DNA): TGTGCCTGGAGGGGCGGAACTGGGACAGGGACTGAAGCTTTCTTT.